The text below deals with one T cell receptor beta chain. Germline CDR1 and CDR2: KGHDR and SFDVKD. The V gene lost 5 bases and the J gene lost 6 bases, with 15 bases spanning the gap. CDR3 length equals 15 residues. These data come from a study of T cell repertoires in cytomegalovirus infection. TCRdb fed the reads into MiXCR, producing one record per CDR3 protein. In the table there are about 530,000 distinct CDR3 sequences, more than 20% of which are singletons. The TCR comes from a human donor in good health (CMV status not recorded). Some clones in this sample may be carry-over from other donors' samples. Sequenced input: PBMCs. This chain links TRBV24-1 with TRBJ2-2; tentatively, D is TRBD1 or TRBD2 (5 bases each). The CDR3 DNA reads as TGTGCCACCAGTGCCTGGGGTGAGGGACCCGGGGAGCTGTTTTTT. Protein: CATSAWGEGPGELFF.